The sequence of this T cell receptor beta chain was determined in a study of blood T cell repertoires in COVID-19 (dated by TCRdb to the early 2020s). Study-wide context: Collaborator samples came from the United States, Italy and Spain and covered acute and convalescent phases of COVID-19. Where available, HLA class I and class II types were obtained from metadata supplied by the sample provider rather than from assay-based typing. Samples came from the ongoing ImmuneRACE study (first 160 participants) plus 1,254 subjects from 6 global collaborators. The prospective study material was composed of cDNA or gDNA derived from T cells, B-cell-depleted T cells, or PBMCs. Nearly every sample came with metadata listing a de-identified subject ID, COVID-19 status, age in years and sex. The repertoires were made available in a free public database intended to serve as a resource for research on the immune response to SARS-CoV-2. The dataset comprised deeply sampled blood TCRbeta repertoires from subjects exposed to, actively infected with, or recovered from COVID-19.

TCRbeta CDR3 regions were amplified from genomic DNA using the immunoSEQ Assay, a bias-controlled multiplex PCR. The authors' pipeline ran thus. Within the assay, amplification of reference gene primers was used to estimate how many nucleated cells each sample contained. To quantify the absolute abundance of each unique TCRbeta CDR3 rearrangement, sequence reads were collapsed and filtered. For each sample, productive Simpson clonality was calculated as the square root of Simpson's diversity index across productive rearrangements. This is the immuneACCESS table as TCRdb keeps it, with only in-frame sequences that have V and J called. A part of the clones is gone; compared with another copy, unresolved V genes explain less than half, and the rest is unexplained. V, J and clone size reflect that table, while D and trimming were determined from the DNA. A total of about 180,000 clones appear in this sample, 80% of them only once. 13% to 15% of the sample rests with the top ten.

The paper as a whole reports these results and caveats: How much clinical and demographic metadata was included differed by source and by participant, and the metadata was provided uncurated.

Turning to this clone: This receptor's antigen is unknown. Base qualities were left out, and no much larger clone turns up one base away.

Enrolling through a virtual design, the prospective study's participants ranged in age from roughly 18 to 89 years and lived across roughly 24 United States geographic areas. To assign participants to cohorts, the prospective study relied on clinical history that participants themselves reported in a screening survey and a study questionnaire. Exposed participants had been in contact with someone with a PCR-confirmed or clinician-diagnosed COVID-19 case within 2 weeks of study entry. In the prospective study, mobile phlebotomists collected whole blood, serum and a nasopharyngeal or oropharyngeal swab from each participant. Participants in the prospective study had the option to provide additional blood draws and questionnaires over an approximately 2-month period. Prospective study blood samples were shipped either frozen or at room temperature before DNA extraction. The sample taken for sequencing was PBMCs or T cells enriched from blood (not recorded which). The clonotype comes from a man in his sixties who had been exposed to COVID-19.

The DNA is TGTGCCAGCAGCTTAGACCGAAGACAGGGTGGGATTTACGAGCAGTACTTC. The encoded protein is CASSLDRRQGGIYEQYF. Recombination connected TRBV11-3 to TRBJ2-7; 7 bases in the junction line up with TRBD1. The germline V gene provides CDR1 SGHNT and CDR2 YENEEA. The CDR3 numbers 17 residues from cysteine through phenylalanine. Only the CDR3 region is kept as DNA, spanning 51 bases read in frame from base 1. V and J are trimmed by 0 bases and 4 bases, and the gene matches miss 12 bases of the junction.